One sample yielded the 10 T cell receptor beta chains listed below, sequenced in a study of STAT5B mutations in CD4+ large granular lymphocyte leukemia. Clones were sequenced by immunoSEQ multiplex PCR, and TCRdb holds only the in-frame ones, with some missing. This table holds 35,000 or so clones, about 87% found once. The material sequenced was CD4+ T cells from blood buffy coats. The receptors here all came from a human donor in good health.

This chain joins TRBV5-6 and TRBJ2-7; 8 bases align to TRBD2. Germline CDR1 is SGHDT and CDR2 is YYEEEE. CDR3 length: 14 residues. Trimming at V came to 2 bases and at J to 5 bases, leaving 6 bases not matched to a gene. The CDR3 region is CASSFVSGNHEQYF. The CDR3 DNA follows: TGTGCCAGCAGCTTCGTTAGCGGGAACCACGAGCAGTACTTC.

CDR3 region: CASSLPLAGPVSHEQYF. CDR3 coding DNA: TGTGCCAGCAGCTTGCCGCTAGCGGGCCCAGTCAGCCACGAGCAGTACTTC. The J gene is TRBJ2-7, the V gene TRBV7-2, with 8 positions matching TRBD2. CDR3 length equals 17 residues. Germline CDR1 and CDR2: SGHTA and FQGNSA. Losses at the gene ends were 3 bases for V and 5 bases for J; bases not matched to a gene: 15.

In DNA form, the CDR3 reads TGTGCCAGCAGTGAATTTGGCAGGACGGGCTACACCTTC. This codes for CASSEFGRTGYTF. J is TRBJ1-2 and V is TRBV25-1; no clear D. Looked up from germline, CDR1 is MGHDK and CDR2 is SYGVNS. The CDR3 runs to 13 residues. Between the trimmed V and J ends, which lost 1 base and 8 bases, there was a span of 11 bases.

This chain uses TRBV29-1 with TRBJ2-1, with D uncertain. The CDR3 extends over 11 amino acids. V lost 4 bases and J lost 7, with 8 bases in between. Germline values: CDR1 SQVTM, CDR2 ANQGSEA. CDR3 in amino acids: CSVVGLNEQFF. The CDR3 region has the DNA TGCAGCGTTGTAGGATTGAATGAGCAGTTCTTC.

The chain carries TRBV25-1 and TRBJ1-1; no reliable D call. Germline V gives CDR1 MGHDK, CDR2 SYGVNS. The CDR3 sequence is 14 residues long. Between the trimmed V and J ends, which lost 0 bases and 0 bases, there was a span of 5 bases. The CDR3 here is CASSEYAVNTEAFF. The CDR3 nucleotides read TGTGCCAGCAGTGAATACGCGGTGAACACTGAAGCTTTCTTT.

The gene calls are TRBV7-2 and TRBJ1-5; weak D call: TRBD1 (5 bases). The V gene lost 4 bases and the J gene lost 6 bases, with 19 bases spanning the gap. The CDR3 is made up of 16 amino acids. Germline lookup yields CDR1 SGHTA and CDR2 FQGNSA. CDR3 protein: CASSSIGSGRGQPQHF. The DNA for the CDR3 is TGTGCCAGCAGCTCCATAGGTTCAGGGAGGGGTCAGCCCCAGCATTTT.

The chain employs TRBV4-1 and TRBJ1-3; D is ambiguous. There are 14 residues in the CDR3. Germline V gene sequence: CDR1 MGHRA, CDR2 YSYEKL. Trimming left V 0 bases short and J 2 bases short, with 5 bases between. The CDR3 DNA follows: TGCGCCAGCAGCCAAGATTCCGCTGGAAACACCATATATTTT. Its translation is CASSQDSAGNTIYF.

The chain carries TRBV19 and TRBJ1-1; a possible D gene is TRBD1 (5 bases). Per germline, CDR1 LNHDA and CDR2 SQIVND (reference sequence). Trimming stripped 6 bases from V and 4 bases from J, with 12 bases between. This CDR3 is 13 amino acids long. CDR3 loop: CASRSPGGTEAFF. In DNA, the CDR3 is TGTGCCAGTAGATCACCCGGGGGCACTGAAGCTTTCTTT.

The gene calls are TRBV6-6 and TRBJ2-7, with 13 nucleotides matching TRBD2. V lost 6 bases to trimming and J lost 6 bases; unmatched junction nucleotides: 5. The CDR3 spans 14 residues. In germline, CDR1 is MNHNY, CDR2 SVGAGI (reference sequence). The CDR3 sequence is CASSGLAGALEQYF. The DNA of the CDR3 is TGTGCCAGCAGCGGACTAGCGGGAGCCCTCGAGCAGTACTTC.

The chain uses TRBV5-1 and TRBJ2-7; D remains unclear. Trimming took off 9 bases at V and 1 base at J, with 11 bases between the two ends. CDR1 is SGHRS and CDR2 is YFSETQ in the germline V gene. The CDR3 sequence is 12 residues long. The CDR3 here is CATYRGSYEQYF. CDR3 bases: TGCGCCACCTACAGAGGATCCTACGAGCAGTACTTC. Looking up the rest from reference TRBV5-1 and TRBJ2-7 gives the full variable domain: KAGVTQTPRYLIKTRGQQVTLSCSPISGHRSVSWYQQTPGQGLQFLFEYFSETQRNKGNFPGRFSGRQFSNSRSEMNVSTLELGDSALYLCATYRGSYEQYFGPGTRLTVT.